This passage covers 11 T cell receptor beta chains from one sample sequenced in a study of cytomegalovirus exposure and HLA in healthy donors. PCR used 60 Vbeta primers and 13 Jbeta primers. Generated by immunoSEQ multiplex PCR, the TCRdb table keeps only in-frame clones and is missing some. The profile shows about 99,000 clones, 75% to 85% of them singletons. Sequencing was carried out using PBMCs. These receptors originate from a woman between 18 and 29 years old in good health and CMV-seropositive.

V is TRBV6-5 and J is TRBJ1-1, with TRBD1 as a possible D gene (6 bases). The germline V gene encodes CDR1 MNHEY and CDR2 SVGAGI. Trimming shortened V by 5 bases and J by 1 base, and 11 bases separated the two germline ends. The CDR3 contains 14 residues. This CDR3 is CASSQGQRNTEAFF. The CDR3 DNA reads as TGTGCCAGCAGTCAGGGACAAAGGAACACTGAAGCTTTCTTT.

This clone was seen just once. This chain joins TRBV18 and TRBJ2-3, with 8 bases that match TRBD1. V lost 6 bases to trimming and J lost 2 bases; unmatched junction nucleotides: 4. Germline CDR1 is KGHSH and CDR2 is LQKENI. This CDR3 contains 14 residues. CDR3 nucleotides: TGTGCCAGCTCCCAGGACAGGGACACAGATACGCAGTATTTT. Its protein product is CASSQDRDTDTQYF.

This chain links TRBV2 with TRBJ1-5; 8 nucleotides line up with TRBD1. This CDR3 spans 16 amino acids. Germline CDR1 and CDR2: SNHLY and FYNNEI. Trimming cost V 0 bases and J 7 bases; bases outside gene matches: 8. This CDR3 is CASSEAQGAGPQPQHF. The DNA for the CDR3 is TGTGCCAGCAGTGAAGCGCAGGGGGCAGGGCCCCAGCCCCAGCATTTT.

V gene TRBV18 combines with J gene TRBJ2-5; TRBD1 matches at 8 bases. V was pared by 4 bases and J by 11 bases, with 18 bases of the junction left unmatched. This CDR3 contains 16 residues. Germline CDR1 reads KGHSH; CDR2 reads LQKENI. The DNA of the CDR3 is TGTGCCAGCTCACGGGACAGGTCAATGTTGGGAGTCGGGCAGTACTTC. Its translation: CASSRDRSMLGVGQYF. Looking up the rest from reference TRBV18 and TRBJ2-5 gives the full variable domain: NAGVMQNPRHLVRRRGQEARLRCSPMKGHSHVYWYRQLPEEGLKFMVYLQKENIIDESGMPKERFSAEFPKEGPSILRIQQVVRGDSAAYFCASSRDRSMLGVGQYFGPGTRLLVL.

V gene TRBV2 combines with J gene TRBJ2-5, with 16 positions matching TRBD2. Trimming removed 7 bases from V and 7 bases from J; junction bases left unmatched: 12. Per germline, CDR1 SNHLY and CDR2 FYNNEI. This CDR3 has 17 amino acids. The CDR3: CASTVQMGTSGGGTQYF. CDR3 DNA sequence: TGTGCCAGCACTGTACAAATGGGGACTAGCGGGGGGGGGACCCAGTACTTC.

Only a few counts were recorded for this clone. The J gene is TRBJ1-4, the V gene TRBV19; 8 bases map to TRBD1. The CDR3 has 14 amino acids. Germline V lookup: CDR1 LNHDA, CDR2 SQIVND (reference sequence). The trim removed 6 bases at V and 8 bases at J, leaving 8 bases unmatched. Here the CDR3 reads CASRRTGWIEKLFF. The CDR3 DNA follows: TGTGCCAGTAGGAGGACAGGGTGGATAGAAAAACTGTTTTTT.

The rearrangement joins TRBV7-7 to TRBJ2-3, with TRBD1 identical over 8 bases. Trimming removed 5 bases from V and 1 base from J; junction bases left unmatched: 2. The CDR3 extends over 14 amino acids. Germline values: CDR1 SSHAT, CDR2 FNYEAQ (reference sequence). For the CDR3, the DNA is TGTGCCAGCAGCCAGGGGGCCGGCACAGATACGCAGTATTTT. Its protein product is CASSQGAGTDTQYF.

This chain uses TRBV13 with TRBJ2-1; no firm D call. The CDR3 consists of 16 residues. V lost 5 bases and J 0 bases, leaving 14 bases between the germline ends. Germline-derived CDR1 and CDR2 are PRHDT and FYEKMQ (reference sequence). The CDR3 DNA sequence: TGTGCCAGCAGCCACCTTAGACTTGCCTCCTACAATGAGCAGTTCTTC. It specifies CASSHLRLASYNEQFF.

This sequence joins TRBV4-3 and TRBJ2-4, with TRBD2 identical over 8 bases. This CDR3 contains 16 residues. Germline V gene data show CDR1 as LGHNA and CDR2 as YSLEER. V was clipped by 0 bases and J by 7 bases; unmatched bases: 8. CDR3: CASSQDWGGRLNIQYF. CDR3 bases: TGCGCCAGCAGCCAAGATTGGGGCGGGAGGCTGAACATTCAGTACTTC.

In this sample, this clone turned up once. The V gene is TRBV5-6, the J gene TRBJ2-1; D possibly corresponds to TRBD1 (6 bases). Trimming shortened V by 0 bases and J by 2 bases, and 18 bases separated the two germline ends. The CDR3 runs 18 residues. Germline V gene lookup returns CDR1 SGHDT and CDR2 YYEEEE. The CDR3 protein is CASSLEGVTGLTYNEQFF. The CDR3 DNA is TGTGCCAGCAGCTTGGAAGGGGTCACAGGGCTGACCTACAATGAGCAGTTCTTC.

The chain has TRBV28 and TRBJ1-2; D is possibly TRBD1 (6 bases). The CDR3 contains 16 residues. The germline V and J ends were trimmed by 6 bases and 0 bases, with 17 bases remaining between them. CDR1 is MDHEN, CDR2 SYDVKM, per germline. This CDR3 is CASSLRQDSANYGYTF. The CDR3, as DNA: TGTGCCAGCAGCTTGCGACAGGACTCAGCTAACTATGGCTACACCTTC.